Following are 18 T cell receptor beta chains from one sample sequenced in a study of response to subunit inactivated influenza vaccine. A single record per CDR3 protein comes from TCRdb applying MiXCR to the RT-PCR reads. The sample shows 500,000 to 650,000 distinct CDR3 sequences, less than 10% of them seen only once. Here the sequenced sample was PBMCs from blood, taken roughly 24 months after vaccination. These receptors were collected from a man aged 50 to 75 who received an inactivated influenza vaccine.

This clonotype was recorded many times. The chain joins TRBV5-1 to TRBJ2-1; TRBD1 or TRBD2 may be the D gene (7 bases each). Germline V lookup: CDR1 SGHRS, CDR2 YFSETQ. Between the trimmed V and J ends, which lost 4 bases and 0 bases, there was a span of 14 bases. The CDR3 is made up of 16 amino acids. The CDR3 is CASSPGGGPSYNEQFF. The DNA of the CDR3 is TGCGCCAGCAGCCCAGGGGGGGGGCCCTCCTACAATGAGCAGTTCTTC. The full variable domain, in which reference TRBV5-1 and TRBJ2-1 provide the parts outside the CDR3, is KAGVTQTPRYLIKTRGQQVTLSCSPISGHRSVSWYQQTPGQGLQFLFEYFSETQRNKGNFPGRFSGRQFSNSRSEMNVSTLELGDSALYLCASSPGGGPSYNEQFFGPGTRLTVL.

Many counts were recorded for this clonotype. The rearrangement uses TRBV28 and TRBJ2-7, with 8 positions matching TRBD1. J gave up 5 bases and V 7 bases, and 4 bases lay outside the gene matches. Germline CDR1 MDHEN, CDR2 SYDVKM. This CDR3 contains 12 residues. This chain's CDR3 is CASKGQGHEQYF. The CDR3, as DNA: TGTGCCAGCAAAGGACAGGGCCACGAGCAGTACTTC. The full variable domain, completed using reference TRBV28 and TRBJ2-7, is DVKVTQSSRYLVKRTGEKVFLECVQDMDHENMFWYRQDPGLGLRLIYFSYDVKMKEKGDIPEGYSVSREKKERFSLILESASTNQTSMYLCASKGQGHEQYFGPGTRLTVT.

There are a few counts of this clonotype. J is TRBJ1-1 and V is TRBV3-1; D is possibly TRBD1 (5 bases). Germline CDR1 is LGHDT and CDR2 is YNNKEL (reference sequence). This CDR3 has 14 residues. V lost 5 bases and J 4 bases, leaving 14 bases between the germline ends. The CDR3 DNA reads as TGTGCCAGCAGCTCCAATAGCGGGGGCACTGAAGCTTTCTTT. Protein: CASSSNSGGTEAFF.

A few counts support this clonotype. The rearrangement joins TRBV12-3 or TRBV12-4 to TRBJ1-6; no reliable D call. The CDR3 extends over 14 amino acids. The V end was cut by 6 bases, the J end by 5 bases, with 11 bases between. DNA for the CDR3: TGTGCCAGCAGCCCCGGACGGAATAATTCACCCCTCCACTTT. Translating it yields CASSPGRNNSPLHF.

This clonotype was detected only a few times. The chain joins TRBV20-1 to TRBJ2-1; 10 nucleotides line up with TRBD2. The J segment lost 0 bases and the V segment lost 4 bases, leaving 12 bases of the junction unmatched. This CDR3 contains 18 residues. In germline, CDR1 is DFQATT, CDR2 SNEGSKA (reference sequence). Here the CDR3 reads CSATGTSGTLSSYNEQFF. In DNA, the CDR3 is TGCAGTGCTACCGGCACTAGCGGGACCCTCAGCTCCTACAATGAGCAGTTCTTC.

Only a few counts were recorded for this clonotype. The rearrangement uses TRBV9 and TRBJ2-1, with 10 nucleotides matching TRBD2. V was clipped by 4 bases and J by 6 bases; unmatched bases: 7. This CDR3 has 15 amino acids. Germline CDR1 SGDLS, CDR2 YYNGEE. The CDR3 protein is CASSTGTSAANEQFF. The CDR3 nucleotides are TGTGCCAGCAGCACCGGGACTAGCGCCGCCAATGAGCAGTTCTTC.

This clonotype was counted between two and nine times. This chain connects TRBV20-1 to TRBJ2-3; 11 bases are a match to TRBD1. This CDR3 spans 15 amino acids. Germline V gene sequence: CDR1 DFQATT, CDR2 SNEGSKA (reference sequence). V lost 6 bases to trimming and J lost 4 bases; unmatched junction nucleotides: 9. The CDR3 region is CSAKTGTGGPDTQYF. Here the CDR3 DNA reads TGCAGTGCAAAGACCGGGACAGGGGGTCCAGATACGCAGTATTTT.

This clonotype was seen a single time. Likely a read error: the CDR3 ends without its conserved phenylalanine or tryptophan. The chain combines TRBV6-5 with TRBJ1-1, with D possibly being TRBD1 (5 bases). The V end lost 3 bases, the J end lost 4 bases, and 15 bases lay between the germline ends. Germline CDR1 reads MNHEY; CDR2 reads SVGAGI. This CDR3 has 15 amino acids. In nucleotides, the CDR3 is TGTGCCAGCAGTTATTCAGGACTCGGGGGCACTGAAGCTTTCTAT. Encoded protein: CASSYSGLGGTEAFY.

This clonotype has at least ten counts. The chain has TRBV29-1 and TRBJ1-1; D call uncertain. Trimming took 1 base from V and 3 from J, leaving 9 bases between them. Germline loops: CDR1 SQVTM, CDR2 ANQGSEA. The CDR3 length is 13 residues. The CDR3 loop is CSVEGSGHTEAFF. The CDR3 DNA reads TGCAGCGTTGAAGGCTCTGGCCACACTGAAGCTTTCTTT.

This clonotype has just a few counts. The genes are TRBV10-3 and TRBJ2-7; 10 positions match TRBD1. V was pared by 7 bases and J by 3 bases, with 6 bases of the junction left unmatched. Germline V gene sequence: CDR1 ENHRY, CDR2 SYGVKD. This CDR3 contains 14 residues. CDR3 loop: CAINSGTGDYEQYF. The CDR3 DNA follows: TGTGCCATCAATTCCGGGACAGGGGACTACGAGCAGTACTTC.

In this sample, this clonotype turned up a few times. V is TRBV4-2 and J is TRBJ2-5; 8 bases align to TRBD2. The germline CDR1 and CDR2 sequences are LGHNA and YNFKEQ. Trimming at V came to 4 bases and at J to 1 base, leaving 8 bases not matched to a gene. CDR3 length: 16 amino acids. CDR3 nucleotides: TGTGCCAGCAGCCCGACACAAGCGGGGGTCCAAGAGACCCAGTACTTC. Translating it yields CASSPTQAGVQETQYF.

This clonotype was recorded a few times. The chain joins TRBV14 to TRBJ1-6; D call uncertain. The CDR3 consists of 15 residues. The germline CDR1 and CDR2 sequences are SGHDN and FVKESK. V shed 0 bases and J shed 5 bases, with 8 bases lying between them. The CDR3 reads CASSQDRLHNSPLHF. CDR3 coding DNA: TGTGCCAGCAGCCAAGACAGGCTTCATAATTCACCCCTCCACTTT.

The count of this clonotype is one. The chain links TRBV4-2 to TRBJ1-3; 7 nucleotides match TRBD1. The germline V gene has CDR1 LGHNA and CDR2 YNFKEQ. V was pared by 1 base and J by 2 bases, with 2 bases of the junction left unmatched. The CDR3 covers 15 residues. CDR3 nucleotides: TGTGCCAGCAGCCAAGGTACAGGGGCTGGAAACACCATATATTTT. Protein product: CASSQGTGAGNTIYF.

The chain recombines TRBV3-1 with TRBJ2-1, with a tentative D call TRBD2 (6 bases). The germline V gene encodes CDR1 LGHDT and CDR2 YNNKEL (reference sequence). The V end was cut by 1 base, the J end by 2 bases, with 12 bases between. This CDR3 contains 16 residues. CDR3 nucleotide sequence: TGTGCCAGCAGCCAAGGCGGGGTATTTCCCTACAATGAGCAGTTCTTC. This codes for CASSQGGVFPYNEQFF.

This clonotype was observed a few times. The chain has TRBV5-6 and TRBJ1-2; TRBD1 is a possible D gene (6 bases). Trimming left V 2 bases short and J 4 bases short, with 18 bases between. CDR3 size: 16 residues. The germline gives CDR1 SGHDT, CDR2 YYEEEE. CDR3 loop: CASSFAGTSLPYGYTF. The CDR3 DNA follows: TGTGCCAGCAGCTTCGCGGGGACATCCCTCCCCTATGGCTACACCTTC.

The chain uses TRBV25-1 and TRBJ1-1, with D perhaps TRBD1 (5 bases). The V gene lost 2 bases and the J gene lost 12 bases, with 19 bases spanning the gap. This CDR3 is built from 14 residues. CDR1 and CDR2 (germline): MGHDK, SYGVNS. For the CDR3, the DNA is TGTGCCAGCAGTGAAACGGGACCCCGGGCCGGAACTTTCTTT. Its protein is CASSETGPRAGTFF.

V usage is TRBV5-6 and J usage is TRBJ1-2, with a tentative D call TRBD1 (6 bases). V was clipped by 4 bases and J by 2 bases, with 9 bases between them. CDR1 and CDR2 (germline): SGHDT, YYEEEE. The CDR3 loop spans 13 amino acids. CDR3 DNA: TGTGCCAGCAGCCCAGGGGAAAACTATGGCTACACCTTC. This codes for CASSPGENYGYTF.

The table lists this clonotype with many counts. V usage is TRBV27 and J usage is TRBJ2-3; D might be TRBD1 (6 bases). Germline CDR1 and CDR2: MNHEY and SMNVEV (reference sequence). The germline V and J ends were trimmed by 7 bases and 2 bases, with 10 bases remaining between them. The CDR3 loop spans 13 amino acids. In DNA, the CDR3 is TGTGCCAGCAAAAGACAGGACACAGATACGCAGTATTTT. Encoded protein: CASKRQDTDTQYF.